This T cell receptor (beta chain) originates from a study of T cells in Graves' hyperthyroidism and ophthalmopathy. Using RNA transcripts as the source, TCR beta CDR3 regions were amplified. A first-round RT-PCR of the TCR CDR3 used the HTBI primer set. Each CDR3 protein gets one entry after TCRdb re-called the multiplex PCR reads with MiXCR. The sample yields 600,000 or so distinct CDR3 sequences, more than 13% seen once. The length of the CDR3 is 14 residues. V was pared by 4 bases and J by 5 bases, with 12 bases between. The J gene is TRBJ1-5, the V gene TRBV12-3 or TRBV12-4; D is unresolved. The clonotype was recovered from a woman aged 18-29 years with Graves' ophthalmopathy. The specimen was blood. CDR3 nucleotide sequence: TGTGCCAGCAGTTCCGGGAGGAAAGATCAGCCCCAGCATTTT. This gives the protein CASSSGRKDQPQHF.